Below, one TCR beta chain is given with its context. Its antigen is not identified. The CDR3 has 16 amino acids. Trimming took 0 bases from V and 0 from J, leaving 9 bases between them. Germline V lookup: CDR1 SEHNR, CDR2 FQNEAQ (reference sequence). Each sorted subset replicate got 200 ng genomic DNA, 25,000 to 35,000 genomes. Profiling relied on immunoSEQ multiplex PCR, and the TCRdb table lists in-frame clones only, not all of them. The repertoire holds roughly 2.1 million clones, with roughly 91% as singletons. These data come from a study of shared clonotypes between healthy human individuals. As defined, naive CD8 cells were CD45RO-negative and positively selected for CCR7, with terminally differentiated effector memory CD45RA+ cells excluded. Study-level points and caveats: Between several donors, naive CD4 clonotypes were shared at a level of about 5%. The study found lower generation probabilities in non-shared clonotypes than in those shared by all four donors. Expectations were that clonotype sharing among donors would be affected by sequencing depth.

Sequenced input: naive CD8+ T cells from PBMCs. This clonotype was sampled from a man aged 18 to 29 in good health. Some clones in this sample may be carry-over from other donors' samples. This chain links TRBV7-9 with TRBJ1-3; no reliable D call. CDR3 amino acids: CASSLATGPSGNTIYF. The CDR3 bases are TGTGCCAGCAGCTTAGCTACTGGACCCTCTGGAAACACCATATATTTT. Full variable domain (rest looked up from reference TRBV7-9 and TRBJ1-3): DTGVSQNPRHKITKRGQNVTFRCDPISEHNRLYWYRQTLGQGPEFLTYFQNEAQLEKSRLLSDRFSAERPKGSFSTLEIQRTEQGDSAMYLCASSLATGPSGNTIYFGEGSWLTVV.